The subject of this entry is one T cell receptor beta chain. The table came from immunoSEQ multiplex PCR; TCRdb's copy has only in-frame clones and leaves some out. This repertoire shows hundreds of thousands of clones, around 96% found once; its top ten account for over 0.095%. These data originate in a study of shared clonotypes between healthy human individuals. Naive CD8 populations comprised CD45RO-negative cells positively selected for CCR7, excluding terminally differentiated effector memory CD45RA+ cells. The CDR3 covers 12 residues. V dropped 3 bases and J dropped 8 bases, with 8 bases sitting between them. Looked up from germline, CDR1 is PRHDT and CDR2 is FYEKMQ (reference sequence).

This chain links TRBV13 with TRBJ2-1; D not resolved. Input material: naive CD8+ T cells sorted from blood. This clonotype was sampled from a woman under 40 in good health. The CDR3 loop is CASSLGYDEQFF. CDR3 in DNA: TGTGCCAGCAGCTTGGGGTACGATGAGCAGTTCTTC.